This T cell receptor (beta chain) was sequenced for a study of T-cell memory formation after mild COVID-19. Background on the study: TCR clusters were mostly donor specific.

MiXCR was run by TCRdb on the 5' RACE reads, yielding one entry per CDR3 protein. This sample has under 650,000 distinct CDR3 sequences, with roughly 18% found just once. This clonotype was seen only a few times. What it binds is unknown. Study-wide results and limits: CD4/CD8 balance held among clones contracting day 15 to 85, and later expanders leaned CD4+.

V lost 6 bases and J 2 bases, leaving 11 bases between the germline ends. From germline, CDR1 is SNHLY and CDR2 FYNNEI. The CDR3 has 13 amino acids. The rearrangement uses TRBV2 and TRBJ2-7; D is unresolved. The sample consisted of PBMCs or a T cell subset sorted from them (not recorded which). This TCR came from an adult woman who had mild COVID-19 (a few samples of this study predate the infection). Cell type and time point are not known. The CDR3 coding sequence is TGTGCCAGCAGACCAGGTCCAACCTACGAGCAGTACTTC. Residues: CASRPGPTYEQYF.